This T cell receptor (beta chain) was sequenced during a study of neoadjuvant anti-PD-1 for oral cavity cancer. Study-wide background: Before surgery, most patients got three to four biweekly 3 mg/kg nivolumab doses. Non-progressing patients received a fourth nivolumab dose near day 43, then surgery on days 50-56.

Most tumor samples had roughly 5.2 ug input DNA in two replicates. Measured with immunoSEQ multiplex PCR; TCRdb has only the in-frame clones, and not every one. The sample holds 14,000 to 15,000 clones; around 36% are singletons and the top ten take just under 40%. Time point here: after neoadjuvant nivolumab, at surgical resection. Patients had HPV-negative, locally advanced oral cavity squamous cell carcinoma. The CDR3 covers 15 residues. Germline V gene sequence: CDR1 MNHNS, CDR2 SASEGT. V was clipped by 6 bases and J by 4 bases; unmatched bases: 7. Sequenced material: tumor tissue, taken after nivolumab (anti-PD-1) treatment. This clonotype was obtained from a person between 40 and 80 years old with oral cavity squamous cell carcinoma. J is TRBJ1-5 and V is TRBV6-1; 9 positions match TRBD1. The CDR3 sequence: CASRNQGTGNQPQHF. CDR3 coding DNA: TGTGCCAGCAGGAACCAGGGGACAGGGAATCAGCCCCAGCATTTT.